These 3 T cell receptor beta chains share one sample of origin, sequenced in a study of early T cells in non-severe SARS-CoV-2 infection. A single record per CDR3 protein comes from TCRdb applying MiXCR to the 5' RACE reads. Among about 50,000 distinct CDR3 sequences listed, about 9.3% were seen once. The sample consisted of whole blood. The origin of the receptors is an adult who was a healthcare worker with PCR-confirmed SARS-CoV-2 infection or an uninfected control (not recorded which).

This clonotype showed up just a few times. The rearrangement links TRBV12-3 or TRBV12-4 to TRBJ1-1; no firm D call. CDR3 length equals 12 residues. V was cut by 1 base and J by 4 bases, with 4 bases left in between. The CDR3 reads CASSLVTTEAFF. Here the CDR3 DNA reads TGTGCCAGCAGTTTAGTAACCACTGAAGCTTTCTTT.

This clonotype was picked up a small number of times. This chain links TRBV24-1 with TRBJ2-2; 7 positions agree with TRBD1. The germline gives CDR1 KGHDR, CDR2 SFDVKD. J lost 0 bases, V lost 9 bases, and 3 bases had no gene match. This CDR3 has 14 amino acids. CDR3 nucleotide sequence: TGTGCCACCCGTGGGACAGCGAACACCGGGGAGCTGTTTTTT. Its translation: CATRGTANTGELFF.

This clonotype was counted ten times or more. The chain links TRBV28 to TRBJ2-3; 7 bases are a match to TRBD1. This CDR3 spans 15 amino acids. V dropped 6 bases and J dropped 8; count of bases not matched to a gene: 14. Germline-derived CDR1 and CDR2 are MDHEN and SYDVKM. The CDR3, as DNA: TGTGCCAGCAGATCGAGTCAGGGGGTCGCTGGTACGCAGTATTTT. Amino acids: CASRSSQGVAGTQYF.